This T cell receptor (beta chain) comes out of a study of T cell responses to AZD1222 COVID-19 vaccine. There are 13 residues in the CDR3. Trimming took off 1 base at V and 10 bases at J, with 11 bases between the two ends. Germline-derived CDR1 and CDR2 are LGHNA and YSLEER. Sequencing was performed with immunoSEQ multiplex PCR; in TCRdb, only in-frame clones are kept and a portion is missing. The repertoire holds roughly 130,000 clones, approximately 90% seen once, with approximately 3.7% in the top ten. With regard to this clone: The target antigen is unknown.

Study observations and caveats: Regions left unmutated in variants are reportedly the target of nearly half of spike-specific TCRs. White British donors predominated, females outnumbered males, and clonal diversity was possibly underestimated. Spike-spanning, vaccine-associated CD4 TCRs were dominant at 160-218 and 743-854.

This sample comprised peripheral blood, obtained 28 days after the second AZD1222 dose. The chain links TRBV4-3 to TRBJ2-4; D call uncertain. The sequence was collected from an adult who received the AZD1222 COVID-19 vaccine. This CDR3 reads CASSQVLLGIQYF. CDR3 coding DNA: TGCGCCAGCAGCCAAGTACTTTTGGGTATTCAGTACTTC.